The sequence of this T cell receptor beta chain was determined in a study of vaccination effects on CD4 cells after COVID-19. As for the study in general: It was a median of 72 days after the second dose that post-vaccine samples were obtained.

Expansion with viral peptide pools was applied to antigen-specific CD4+ T cells by the ViraFEST assay prior to sequencing. When less than 13 days of culture had elapsed, CD4+ T cells were isolated. Every participant took two doses of the BNT162b2 or mRNA-1273 vaccine. Vaccinated recipients, who were negative for nucleocapsid antibodies, had no history of SARS-CoV-2 infection. Wells containing two million PBMC each were cultured with roughly 10 IU/ml IL-2 and 7.5 to 10 ug/ml peptides. Half of the medium was exchanged for IL-2 medium on both days 3 and 7. Turning to this clone: Its antigen is unknown.

The V end lost 2 bases, the J end lost 4 bases, and 18 bases lay between the germline ends. The CDR3 totals 17 residues. Germline V gene sequence: CDR1 LNHDA, CDR2 SQIVND (reference sequence). This table comes from immunoSEQ multiplex PCR, and its TCRdb copy is limited to in-frame clones, with some not included. The sample comprises more than 15,000 clones, 70% of which are singletons, and 9% rests with the top ten. This sequence was found in a human donor who received a COVID-19 vaccine. Sequenced here: CD4+ T cells from PBMCs cultured with SARS-CoV-2 spike peptides, sampled after COVID-19 vaccination. The rearrangement links TRBV19 to TRBJ1-5; no clear D gene. CDR3 bases: TGTGCCAGTAGTATAAAAGGGTCGAACGCAAAAAATCAGCCCCAGCATTTT. This sequence encodes CASSIKGSNAKNQPQHF.